The clone carrying this T cell receptor (beta chain) was seen once. These data belong to a study of blood T cell repertoires in COVID-19. Whole-study context: Sources were T cells, B-cell-depleted T cells, or PBMCs; the material itself was cDNA or gDNA.

The CDR3 length is 11 residues. Germline V gene sequence: CDR1 MGHRA, CDR2 YSYEKL. V was trimmed by 9 bases and J by 5 bases, leaving 8 bases between them. The assay was immunoSEQ multiplex PCR, and TCRdb's table has in-frame clones only and misses some. The sample yields 65,000 to 90,000 clones, 80% to 85% seen once. The chain is built from TRBV4-1 and TRBJ1-5; possibly TRBD1 for D (5 bases). The TCR was taken from a human donor in a cohort sampled during active COVID-19. The specimen sequenced was peripheral blood. CDR3 bases: TGCGCCAGTGGGGGGGATCAGCCCCAGCATTTT. Its translation: CASGGDQPQHF.